This T cell receptor beta chain was sequenced in a study of T-cell memory formation after mild COVID-19. Findings of the study overall: Day 15 to 85 contracting clones showed balanced CD4/CD8; later expanders leaned CD4+. CD4+ contracting clones lay mainly in CM and EM, CD8+ ones in EMRA.

A word on this clonotype: Antigen specificity is unknown.

V was pared by 5 bases and J by 0 bases, with 14 bases between. The germline CDR1 and CDR2 sequences are GTSNPN and SVGIG (reference sequence). The CDR3 runs to 15 residues. Constant-segment-primed 5'RACE gave TCR alpha and TCR beta cDNA libraries with sample barcodes and UMIs. TCRdb independently ran MiXCR on the 5' RACE reads; one entry per CDR3 protein. The data show around 400,000 distinct CDR3 sequences, 20% to 25% seen once. V usage is TRBV30 and J usage is TRBJ2-4, with TRBD2 as a possible D gene (6 bases). Sequencing input: PBMCs or a T cell subset sorted from them (not recorded which). The TCR originated in an adult woman who had mild COVID-19 (a few samples of this study predate the infection). Cell type and time point are not known. CDR3 loop: CAWRGDLLAKNIQYF. CDR3 coding DNA: TGTGCCTGGCGCGGGGATCTTTTAGCCAAAAACATTCAGTACTTC.